The entry below describes one TCR beta chain. This sample was included in a study of shared clonotypes between healthy human individuals. Assay: immunoSEQ multiplex PCR; the TCRdb copy retains only in-frame clones and omits some. The sample carries approximately 100,000 clones, roughly 70% recorded once. This CDR3 spans 15 amino acids. V was clipped by 6 bases and J by 0 bases; unmatched bases: 6. Germline loops: CDR1 LNHDA, CDR2 SQIVND (reference sequence). The specimen sequenced was memory CD8+ T cells sorted from blood. Subset: CD45RO+ cells pooled with CCR7-negative TemRA cells. V and J are TRBV19 and TRBJ2-3; 7 nucleotides line up with TRBD1. The sequence was collected from a woman aged 25 to 39 in good health. The CDR3 is CASSPDRASTDTQYF. The CDR3, as DNA: TGTGCCAGTAGCCCCGACAGGGCGAGCACAGATACGCAGTATTTT.